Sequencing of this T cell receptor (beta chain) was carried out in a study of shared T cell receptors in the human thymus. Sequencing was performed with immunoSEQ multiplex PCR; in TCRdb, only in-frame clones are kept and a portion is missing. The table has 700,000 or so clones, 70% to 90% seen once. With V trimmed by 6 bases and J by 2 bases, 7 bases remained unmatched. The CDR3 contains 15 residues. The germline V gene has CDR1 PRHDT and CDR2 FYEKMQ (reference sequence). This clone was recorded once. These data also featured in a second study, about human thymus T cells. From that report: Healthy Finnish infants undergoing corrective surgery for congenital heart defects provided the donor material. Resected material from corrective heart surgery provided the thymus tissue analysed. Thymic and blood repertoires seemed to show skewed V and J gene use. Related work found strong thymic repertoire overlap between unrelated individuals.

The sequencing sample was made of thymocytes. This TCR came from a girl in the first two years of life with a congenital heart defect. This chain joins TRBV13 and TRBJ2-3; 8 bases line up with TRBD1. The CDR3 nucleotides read TGTGCCAGCAGATCGACAGGGGTCCTCACAGATACGCAGTATTTT. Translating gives CASRSTGVLTDTQYF.